This T cell receptor (beta chain) stems from a study of blood T cell repertoires in COVID-19. V was clipped by 5 bases and J by 5 bases, with 16 bases between them. CDR1 and CDR2 (germline): SGHDT, YYEEEE. This CDR3 is built from 14 residues. Some clones are missing from TCRdb's copy, which holds only in-frame ones; the method was immunoSEQ multiplex PCR. Of about 210,000 clones listed, roughly 94% are singletons. This chain connects TRBV5-6 to TRBJ1-1; D may be TRBD1 (6 bases). The receptor comes from a man aged 30 to 45 with acute or convalescent COVID-19. What was sequenced was peripheral blood. CDR3 amino acids: CASSFGGARTEAFF. Here the CDR3 DNA reads TGTGCCAGCAGTTTCGGGGGGGCGAGGACTGAAGCTTTCTTT.